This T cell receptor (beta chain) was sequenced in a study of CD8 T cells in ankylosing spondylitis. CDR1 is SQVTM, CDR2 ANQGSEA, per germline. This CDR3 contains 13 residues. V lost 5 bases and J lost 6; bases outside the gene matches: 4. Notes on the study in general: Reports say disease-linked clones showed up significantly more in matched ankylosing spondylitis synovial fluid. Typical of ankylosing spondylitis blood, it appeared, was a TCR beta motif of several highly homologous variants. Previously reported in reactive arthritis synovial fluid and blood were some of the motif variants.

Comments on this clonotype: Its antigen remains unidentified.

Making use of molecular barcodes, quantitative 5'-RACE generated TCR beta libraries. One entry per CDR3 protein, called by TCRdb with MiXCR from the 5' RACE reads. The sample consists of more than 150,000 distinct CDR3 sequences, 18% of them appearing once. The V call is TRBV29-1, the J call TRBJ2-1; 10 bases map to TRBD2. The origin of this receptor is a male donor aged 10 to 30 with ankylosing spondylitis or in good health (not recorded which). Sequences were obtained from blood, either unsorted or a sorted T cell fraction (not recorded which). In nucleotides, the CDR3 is TGCAGCGTTCCCCGACTAGCGGGCAATGAGCAGTTCTTC. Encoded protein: CSVPRLAGNEQFF.